This T cell receptor beta chain derives from a study of T cells in Graves' hyperthyroidism and ophthalmopathy. RNA transcripts served as the template for amplifying TCR beta CDR3 regions. During a first-round RT-PCR of the TCR CDR3, the HTBI primer set was used. A single record per CDR3 protein comes from TCRdb applying MiXCR to the multiplex PCR reads. The table has more than 500,000 distinct CDR3 sequences, about 15% seen once. Study-level results: Most clonotypes expanded in thyroid above 0.001 were likewise present in blood.

This clonotype was seen ten or more times. Antigen: not known. The J segment lost 3 bases and the V segment lost 3 bases, leaving 1 base of the junction unmatched. The CDR3 covers 13 residues. Patients were excluded because of uncontrolled infection, other autoimmune disease, pregnancy or lactation. J is TRBJ1-2 and V is TRBV12-3 or TRBV12-4; TRBD1 aligns across 7 bases. This receptor was obtained from a woman aged 25 to 39 with Graves' ophthalmopathy. Sequenced material: blood. CDR3 sequence (DNA): TGTGCCAGCAGTTTTACAGGGGACTATGGCTACACCTTC. Amino acids: CASSFTGDYGYTF.